The T cell receptor (beta chain) under discussion was sequenced for a study of T cells in Graves' hyperthyroidism and ophthalmopathy. What was amplified from RNA transcripts were TCR beta CDR3 regions. Using the HTBI primer set, a first-round RT-PCR was run on the TCR CDR3. TCRdb re-analysed the multiplex PCR reads in MiXCR, keeping a single row per CDR3 protein. The sample consists of about 360,000 distinct CDR3 sequences, about 13% of them appearing once. Findings and caveats of the study: Blood samples included most of the expanded thyroid clonotypes exceeding 0.001. By a 13 V-J model, ophthalmopathy was set apart from stable hyperthyroidism.

Diagnostic assessment was based on clinical symptoms, serum thyroxine and TRAb, thyroid ultrasound and orbital computed tomography. PBMCs stemmed from about 9.7 ml fresh peripheral blood. Germline lookup yields CDR1 MNHNS and CDR2 SASEGT. This CDR3 spans 15 amino acids. V was clipped by 7 bases and J by 2 bases; unmatched bases: 6. The sample holds many counts of this clonotype. What it recognizes is unknown. The chain couples TRBV6-1 to TRBJ2-2, with TRBD2 matching over 8 bases. The sequence derives from a woman aged 18 to 35 with Graves' hyperthyroidism. The sequenced sample was blood. CDR3 nucleotides: TGTGCCAGCAATCCAGCGGGAGACAACACCGGGGAGCTGTTTTTT. Translating gives CASNPAGDNTGELFF.